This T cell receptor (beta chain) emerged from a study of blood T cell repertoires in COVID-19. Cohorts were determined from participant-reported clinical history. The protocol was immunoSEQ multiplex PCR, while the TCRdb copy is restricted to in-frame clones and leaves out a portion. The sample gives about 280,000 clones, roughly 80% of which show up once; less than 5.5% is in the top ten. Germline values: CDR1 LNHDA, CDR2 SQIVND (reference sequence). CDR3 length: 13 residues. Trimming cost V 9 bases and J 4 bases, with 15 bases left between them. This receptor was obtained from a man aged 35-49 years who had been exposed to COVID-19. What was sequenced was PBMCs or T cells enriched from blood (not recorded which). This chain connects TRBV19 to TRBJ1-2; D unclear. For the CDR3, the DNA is TGTGCCAGCGCCATGAACCACGGCTATGGCTACACCTTC. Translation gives CASAMNHGYGYTF.